These T cell receptor beta chains were read from a single sample in a study of blood T cell repertoires in COVID-19. The table came from immunoSEQ multiplex PCR; TCRdb's copy has only in-frame clones and leaves some out. The table shows about 69,000 clones, with almost 80% occurring only once. The sequencing sample was made of peripheral blood. The receptor set was obtained from a man aged 60 to 69 with acute or convalescent COVID-19. Both conserved end residues are part of each CDR3. The order of the fields is D gene, V gene, clone size, J gene, CDR3 protein, CDR3 DNA. The D gene is left open where the match is weak. The size of a clone is reported for some rows only, either as once, few or many, or as a class for expanded clones.

TRBD1	TRBV7-2	.	TRBJ2-1	CASSLLNPGQGYNEQFF	TGTGCCAGCAGCCTCCTAAACCCGGGACAGGGCTACAATGAGCAGTTCTTC
.	TRBV5-5	.	TRBJ2-7	CASSLGPDKTYEQYF	TGTGCCAGCAGCTTGGGACCCGACAAGACATACGAGCAGTACTTC
.	TRBV6-2/TRBV6-3	few	TRBJ1-6	CASSYSLKEGNRNSPLHF	TGTGCCAGCAGTTACTCTTTGAAGGAAGGTAACAGAAATTCACCCCTCCACTTT
.	TRBV25-1	.	TRBJ1-2	CASSEYAGRGYTF	TGTGCCAGCAGTGAATATGCGGGTAGAGGCTACACCTTC
TRBD1	TRBV27	.	TRBJ2-1	CASTRGRGLSDEQFF	TGTGCCAGCACCAGAGGCAGGGGGCTGAGCGATGAGCAGTTCTTC
.	TRBV18	.	TRBJ1-5	CASSAESYSNQPQHF	TGTGCCAGCTCAGCGGAAAGTTATAGCAATCAGCCCCAGCATTTT
TRBD1	TRBV19	.	TRBJ2-2	CASNFRDRNTGELFF	TGTGCCAGTAACTTCAGGGACAGGAACACCGGGGAGCTGTTTTTT
.	TRBV4-2	.	TRBJ1-2	CASSQDNSVYYGYTF	TGTGCCAGCAGCCAAGATAATTCGGTTTACTATGGCTACACCTTC
TRBD1	TRBV5-1	few	TRBJ2-2	CASKRQGNTGELFF	TGCGCCAGCAAGAGACAGGGTAACACCGGGGAGCTGTTTTTT
.	TRBV6-5	.	TRBJ1-1	CASSYRRTQSTEAFF	TGTGCCAGCAGTTACCGACGGACTCAGAGCACTGAAGCTTTCTTT
.	TRBV15	few	TRBJ2-7	CATSRERPGQYYEQYF	TGTGCCACCAGCAGAGAGCGGCCAGGACAGTACTACGAGCAGTACTTC
TRBD1	TRBV5-1	.	TRBJ2-1	CASSGGQGGNEQFF	TGCGCCAGCAGCGGTGGACAGGGCGGGAATGAGCAGTTCTTC
TRBD1	TRBV12-3/TRBV12-4	.	TRBJ2-2	CASSDHRGGELFF	TGTGCCAGCAGTGACCACAGGGGCGGGGAGCTGTTTTTT
TRBD1	TRBV5-1	.	TRBJ1-1	CASRDQGGNTEAFF	TGCGCCAGCAGAGACCAGGGGGGGAACACTGAAGCTTTCTTT
.	TRBV11-2	few	TRBJ1-2	CASSLVAGEGGYTF	TGTGCCAGCAGCTTAGTGGCCGGGGAGGGTGGCTACACCTTC
TRBD2	TRBV9	.	TRBJ2-1	CASSPSGASYNEQFF	TGTGCCAGCAGCCCAAGCGGGGCCTCCTACAATGAGCAGTTCTTC
TRBD2	TRBV19	.	TRBJ2-2	CASLVTSGGHTGELFF	TGTGCCAGTCTCGTCACAAGCGGGGGGCACACCGGGGAGCTGTTTTTT
.	TRBV7-8	few	TRBJ1-1	CASSLTRGTEAFF	TGTGCCAGCAGCCTGACCCGGGGCACTGAAGCTTTCTTT
.	TRBV7-2	.	TRBJ2-7	CASSLAGSSYEQYF	TGTGCCAGCAGCTTAGCCGGGTCTTCGTACGAGCAGTACTTC
.	TRBV5-1	.	TRBJ1-6	CASSLDRDDSPLHF	TGCGCCAGCAGCTTGGACAGGGATGATTCACCCCTCCACTTT
.	TRBV3-1/TRBV3-2	.	TRBJ2-1	CASSQDTSYNEQFF	TGTGCCAGCAGCCAAGACACTTCGTACAATGAGCAGTTCTTC
.	TRBV12-3/TRBV12-4	.	TRBJ2-7	CASTNTAGYEQYF	TGTGCCAGCACTAATACGGCGGGGTACGAGCAGTACTTC
.	TRBV12-3/TRBV12-4	few	TRBJ2-1	CASVRQTYNEQFF	TGTGCCAGTGTGCGGCAGACCTACAATGAGCAGTTCTTC
TRBD1	TRBV24-1	.	TRBJ2-2	CATRTGGGTGELFF	TGTGCCACCAGGACAGGGGGAGGGACCGGGGAGCTGTTTTTT
.	TRBV5-1	.	TRBJ2-3	CASSFPGTDTQYF	TGCGCCAGCAGCTTCCCCGGGACAGATACGCAGTATTTT
.	TRBV5-6	.	TRBJ1-2	CASSLAGGQAIYGYTF	TGTGCCAGCAGCTTGGCCGGGGGGCAGGCAATATATGGCTACACCTTC
TRBD1	TRBV4-1	.	TRBJ1-5	CASSQDREDQPQHF	TGCGCCAGCAGCCAGGACAGGGAGGATCAGCCCCAGCATTTT
TRBD1	TRBV5-4	.	TRBJ1-2	CASSLAQGGSYGYTF	TGTGCCAGCAGCTTGGCCCAGGGGGGTTCCTATGGCTACACCTTC
TRBD1	TRBV27	few	TRBJ1-5	CASSPRGQGSNQPQHF	TGTGCCAGCAGTCCCCGGGGACAGGGTAGCAATCAGCCCCAGCATTTT
TRBD1	TRBV27	.	TRBJ2-7	CASSLGTVNEQYF	TGTGCCAGCAGTTTAGGGACAGTGAACGAGCAGTACTTC
TRBD1	TRBV5-4	.	TRBJ1-2	CASSFRQGNGYTF	TGTGCCAGCAGTTTTCGACAGGGTAATGGCTACACCTTC